This T cell receptor beta chain was obtained from a study of blood T cells in healthy people across ages. Study results and caveats: Higher diversity and more naive CD4+ cells were features of long-lived donors, compared to aged donors.

Sample-barcoded 5' priming and a J-beta primer mix drove a second PCR of about 7 to 12 cycles. A single record per CDR3 protein comes from TCRdb applying MiXCR to the 5' RACE reads. Of about 620,000 distinct CDR3 sequences listed, roughly 21% are singletons. This clonotype was seen only a few times. The antigen is unknown. This CDR3 has 12 residues. Germline loops: CDR1 SQVTM, CDR2 ANQGSEA. V was shortened by 4 bases and J by 3 bases, with 7 bases between the two germline ends. The rearrangement joins TRBV29-1 to TRBJ2-1, with D possibly TRBD2 on 5 matching bases. The sequenced material came from blood. This TCR was recovered from an older man in good health. The CDR3 DNA reads as TGCAGCGTTGCCAGCGGCTACAATGAGCAGTTCTTC. Amino acids: CSVASGYNEQFF.